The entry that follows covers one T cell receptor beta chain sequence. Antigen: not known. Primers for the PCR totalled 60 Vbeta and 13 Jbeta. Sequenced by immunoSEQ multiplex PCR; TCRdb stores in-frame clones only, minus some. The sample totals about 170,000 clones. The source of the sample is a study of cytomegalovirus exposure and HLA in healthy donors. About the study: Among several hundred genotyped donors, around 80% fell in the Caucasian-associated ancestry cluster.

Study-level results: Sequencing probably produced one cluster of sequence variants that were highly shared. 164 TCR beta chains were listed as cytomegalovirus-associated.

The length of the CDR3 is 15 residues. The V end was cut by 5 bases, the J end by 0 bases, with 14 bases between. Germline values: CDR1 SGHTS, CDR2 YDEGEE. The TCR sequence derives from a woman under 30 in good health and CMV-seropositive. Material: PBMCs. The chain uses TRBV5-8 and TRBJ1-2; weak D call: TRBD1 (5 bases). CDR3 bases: TGTGCCAGCAGACAAAGACAGATGGCTAACTATGGCTACACCTTC. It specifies CASRQRQMANYGYTF.